This T cell receptor (beta chain) was captured in a study of CD8 T cells in Susac syndrome. The overall study: The Susac syndrome patients were therapy-naive, on corticosteroids, or on intravenous immunoglobulin alone at blood draw.

The RNA input was 0.5 to 1 ug, and it was reverse transcribed with random hexamers. TCR beta CDR3 was amplified by immunoSEQ multiplex PCR. This amplification extended across 54 Vbeta and 13 Jbeta segments. TCRdb re-called the immunoSEQ multiplex PCR reads with MiXCR, one entry per CDR3 protein. The top ten clones hold 0.13% to 0.15% of a sample with 100,000 to 150,000 distinct CDR3 sequences, under 96% of them seen once. Germline V CDR1 and CDR2: MNHNY, SVGAGI (reference sequence). The ends lost 5 bases at V and 5 bases at J; junction bases unmatched: 10. CDR3 size: 15 residues. This TCR derives from a human donor with Susac syndrome. Specimen: CD4+ T cells from PBMCs. The chain uses TRBV6-6 and TRBJ2-5; 8 bases align to TRBD2. CDR3 DNA sequence: TGTGCCAGCAGTACCGCCGGGGGGGCGAGGGAGACCCAGTACTTC. Protein product: CASSTAGGARETQYF.